Each of the 8 T cell receptor beta chains below was sequenced from the same sample in a study of T cell responses to AZD1222 COVID-19 vaccine (dated by TCRdb to the early 2020s). The method was the immunoSEQ multiplex PCR assay. As stored in TCRdb, this immuneACCESS dataset retains in-frame rearrangements with V and J assigned. A fraction of the clones does not appear; measured against another copy, unresolved V genes explain less than half of the discrepancy, and the remainder lacks a known reason. The sample table shows 130,000 to 150,000 clones, and approximately 88% are seen once. The ten largest clones capture roughly 15% of the sample. The intended sense of this specimen's time point label: baseline before first vaccination. Specimen: peripheral blood, collected on day 0 of AZD1222 vaccination. The receptors here all came from an adult in good health.

This clone was seen more than once but under ten times. The J gene is TRBJ1-1, the V gene TRBV9; D is uncertain. Trimming removed 0 bases at V and 0 bases at J, with 15 bases between. The CDR3 loop spans 17 amino acids. The V gene's germline CDR1 is SGDLS and CDR2 YYNGEE. CDR3 sequence reads: CASSVAQEDPMNTEAFF. The CDR3, as DNA: TGTGCCAGCAGCGTAGCCCAGGAGGACCCCATGAACACTGAAGCTTTCTTT.

This chain joins TRBV9 and TRBJ1-1; D uncertain. This CDR3 spans 16 amino acids. The V end was cut by 8 bases, the J end by 1 base, with 21 bases between. CDR1 is SGDLS and CDR2 is YYNGEE in the germline V gene. The CDR3 reads CASSRTGDSENTEAFF. Written as DNA, the CDR3 is TGTGCCAGTTCTAGGACGGGAGATTCCGAGAACACTGAAGCTTTCTTT. Full variable domain (rest looked up from reference TRBV9 and TRBJ1-1): DSGVTQTPKHLITATGQRVTLRCSPRSGDLSVYWYQQSLDQGLQFLIQYYNGEERAKGNILERFSAQQFPDLHSELNLSSLELGDSALYFCASSRTGDSENTEAFFGQGTRLTVV.

V and J are TRBV5-1 and TRBJ2-5; maybe TRBD2 (6 bases). The germline CDR1 and CDR2 sequences are SGHRS and YFSETQ. The CDR3 has 15 residues. V lost 3 bases and J 0 bases, leaving 12 bases between the germline ends. The CDR3, as DNA: TGCGCCAGCAGCTGGGCGGGGATGTACCAAGAGACCCAGTACTTC. This codes for CASSWAGMYQETQYF.

The CDR3 bases are TGTGCTAGTGTCGACGGACAGGGTGGGGTTCAGCCCCAGCATTTT. This encodes CASVDGQGGVQPQHF. The chain joins TRBV12-5 to TRBJ1-5; 8 bases are shared with TRBD1. Germline V gene lookup returns CDR1 LGHNT and CDR2 FRNRAP. The CDR3 runs 15 residues. V trimming: 7 bases; J trimming: 6 bases; junction bases outside the gene matches: 11.

The V and J genes are TRBV19 and TRBJ1-2; 11 positions match TRBD1. V lost 4 bases, J lost 8 bases, and 6 bases stayed unmatched. CDR1 LNHDA and CDR2 SQIVND come from the germline V gene (reference sequence). The CDR3 has 14 amino acids. CDR3 DNA: TGTGCCAGTAGTACCCGGGACAGGGGGACCGGCTACACCTTC. Translation gives CASSTRDRGTGYTF.

The V gene is TRBV5-1, the J gene TRBJ2-4, with D maybe TRBD1 (5 bases). Trimming cost V 5 bases and J 7 bases, with 7 bases left between them. The CDR3 is 11 residues long. In germline, CDR1 is SGHRS, CDR2 YFSETQ. The CDR3 loop reads CASRAGNIQYF. The CDR3 DNA sequence: TGCGCCAGCAGAGCAGGGAACATTCAGTACTTC.

The rearrangement joins TRBV2 to TRBJ1-2, with D possibly matching TRBD1 (5 bases). The ends were cut back, 6 bases at V and 6 bases at J, with 20 bases in the middle. Germline V gene lookup returns CDR1 SNHLY and CDR2 FYNNEI. This CDR3 contains 15 residues. The CDR3 reads CASRDRDSPAHGYTF. The CDR3 region has the DNA TGTGCCAGCAGGGACCGGGACTCCCCGGCGCATGGCTACACCTTC.

This sequence joins TRBV7-2 and TRBJ1-2; TRBD1 matches at 7 bases. CDR1 SGHTA and CDR2 FQGNSA come from the germline V gene. The CDR3 consists of 14 residues. J lost 6 bases, V lost 0 bases, and 4 bases had no gene match. The CDR3 DNA reads TGTGCCAGCAGCTTAGCCGGGACAGTCAATGGCTACACCTTC. Its translation is CASSLAGTVNGYTF. The whole variable domain, remainder taken from reference TRBV7-2 and TRBJ1-2, is GAGVSQSPSNKVTEKGKDVELRCDPISGHTALYWYRQSLGQGLEFLIYFQGNSAPDKSGLPSDRFSAERTGGSVSTLTIQRTQQEDSAVYLCASSLAGTVNGYTFGSGTRLTVV.